This T cell receptor (beta chain) derives from a study of blood T cell repertoires in COVID-19 (dated by TCRdb to 2020 to 2022). Some background on the complete study: The collaborator samples originated in the United States, Italy and Spain and spanned the acute and convalescent phases of COVID-19. The prospective study material was composed of cDNA or gDNA derived from T cells, B-cell-depleted T cells, or PBMCs. The dataset comprised deeply sampled blood TCRbeta repertoires from subjects exposed to, actively infected with, or recovered from COVID-19. The repertoires were released in a freely available public database intended as a resource for research on the immune response to SARS-CoV-2. Samples came from the ongoing ImmuneRACE study (first 160 participants) plus 1,254 subjects from 6 global collaborators. Nearly every sample came with metadata listing a de-identified subject ID, COVID-19 status, age in years and sex. HLA class I and class II types, where available, came from metadata supplied by the sample provider rather than from assay-based typing.

Each collaborating institution followed its own protocols to collect whole blood in K2EDTA tubes. For TCRbeta analysis, collaborator samples were shipped as frozen whole blood, as isolated PBMCs, or as DNA extracted from either sample type. In regard to this clone: The specificity of this receptor is unknown. No quality values exist for individual bases; no much larger clone is one base distant.

General conclusions and limits of the study: How much clinical and demographic metadata was included differed by source and by participant, and the metadata was provided uncurated.

V was cut back by 2 bases and J by 5 bases, leaving a gap of 6 bases between them. Spanning cysteine to phenylalanine, the CDR3 consists of 13 amino acids. The read is trimmed to its CDR3 DNA, 39 bases read in frame from base 1. CDR1 and CDR2 are drawn from the germline V gene: SGHTA, FQGTGA. TCRbeta CDR3 regions were amplified from genomic DNA by means of the immunoSEQ Assay, a bias-controlled multiplex PCR. On the authors' methods: Nucleated cell counts per sample were estimated from amplification of reference gene primers within the assay. To quantify the absolute abundance of each unique TCRbeta CDR3 rearrangement, sequence reads were collapsed and filtered. Productive Simpson clonality was computed per sample as the square root of Simpson's diversity index over productive rearrangements. TCRdb retrieved this table from immuneACCESS and kept in-frame rearrangements only. Not all clones are present; in checked studies, unresolved V genes account for under half, and no reason is known for the remainder. That table is the source of V, J and clone size, and D and trimming were worked out from the DNA. Here the sample has tens of thousands of clones; around 85% occur a single time. The leading ten clones occupy over 4.5% of the sample.

Material for sequencing was peripheral blood. The V gene is TRBV7-3 and the J gene is TRBJ2-2, with the D gene too uncertain to name. The source of this sequence is a woman aged 60 to 75 with acute or convalescent COVID-19. The CDR3 reads as follows: CASSLQDTGELFF. The sequence in DNA is TGTGCCAGCAGCTTACAGGATACCGGGGAGCTGTTTTTT.